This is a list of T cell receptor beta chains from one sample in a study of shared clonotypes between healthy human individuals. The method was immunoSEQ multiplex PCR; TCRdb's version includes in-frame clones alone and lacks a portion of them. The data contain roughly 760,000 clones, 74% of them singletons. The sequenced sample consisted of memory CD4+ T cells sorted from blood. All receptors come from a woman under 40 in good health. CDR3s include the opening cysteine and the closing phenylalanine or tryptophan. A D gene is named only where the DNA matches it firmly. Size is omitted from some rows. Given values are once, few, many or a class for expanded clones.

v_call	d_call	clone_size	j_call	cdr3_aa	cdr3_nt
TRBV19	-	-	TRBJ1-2	CASNPGSGGYTF	TGTGCCAGTAACCCGGGCTCCGGAGGCTACACCTTC
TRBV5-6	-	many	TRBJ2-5	CASSLRGKGETQYF	TGTGCCAGCAGCTTGCGTGGAAAGGGAGAGACCCAGTACTTC
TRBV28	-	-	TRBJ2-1	CASSLSGPPVGEQFF	TGTGCCAGCAGTCTCTCGGGACCCCCGGTAGGTGAGCAGTTCTTC
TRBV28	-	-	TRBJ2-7	CASSPAATGQAGAGEQYF	TGTGCCAGCAGTCCCGCAGCGACAGGCCAGGCCGGGGCTGGGGAGCAGTACTTC
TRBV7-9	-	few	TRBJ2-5	CASSSDRLPSGTQYF	TGTGCCAGCAGTTCCGACAGGCTCCCCTCGGGGACCCAGTACTTC
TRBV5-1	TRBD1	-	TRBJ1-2	CASSLGQGVSGYTF	TGCGCCAGCAGCTTAGGACAGGGCGTGAGTGGCTACACCTTC
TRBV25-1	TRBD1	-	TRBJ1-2	CASSEWGGRGPNYGYTF	TGTGCCAGCAGTGAATGGGGGGGCAGGGGGCCTAACTATGGCTACACCTTC
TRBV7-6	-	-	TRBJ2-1	CASSLGSYNEQFF	TGTGCCAGCAGCTTAGGGAGTTACAATGAGCAGTTCTTC
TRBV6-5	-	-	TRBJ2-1	CASRWDSQAYNEQFF	TGTGCCAGCAGGTGGGACTCGCAAGCCTACAATGAGCAGTTCTTC
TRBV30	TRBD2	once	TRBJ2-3	CAWSPWASGSTDTQYF	TGTGCCTGGAGTCCCTGGGCTAGCGGGAGCACAGATACGCAGTATTTT